The clone carrying this T cell receptor (beta chain) is medium-sized in the sample. The antigen is unknown. At one end, the junction sequence differs from germline, possibly due to a read error. One entry per CDR3 protein, called by TCRdb with MiXCR from the multiplex PCR reads. This sample yields roughly 2,100 distinct CDR3 sequences, of which around 20% are seen a single time; around 30% belongs to the top ten. Study-level findings and limits: The TCR gene usage of tumor memory CD4+ T cells clustered together with blood and lymph node memory CD4+ cells and with lymph node naive CD4+ cells. Tumor-infiltrating Treg TCR alpha and beta sequences overlapped most with tumor naive CD4+ T cells, then blood naive.

Treg sorting used a CD4+CD25+CD127-/low gate. This sequence was found in a female donor with breast cancer. Sequencing was carried out using Tregs sorted from blood.

Written as DNA, the CDR3 is TGTGCCAGCAGTCCGAGGGATGAATTC. Protein sequence: CASSPRDEF. This chain joins TRBV12-3 or TRBV12-4 and TRBJ1-2; no clear D. This CDR3 is built from 9 residues.